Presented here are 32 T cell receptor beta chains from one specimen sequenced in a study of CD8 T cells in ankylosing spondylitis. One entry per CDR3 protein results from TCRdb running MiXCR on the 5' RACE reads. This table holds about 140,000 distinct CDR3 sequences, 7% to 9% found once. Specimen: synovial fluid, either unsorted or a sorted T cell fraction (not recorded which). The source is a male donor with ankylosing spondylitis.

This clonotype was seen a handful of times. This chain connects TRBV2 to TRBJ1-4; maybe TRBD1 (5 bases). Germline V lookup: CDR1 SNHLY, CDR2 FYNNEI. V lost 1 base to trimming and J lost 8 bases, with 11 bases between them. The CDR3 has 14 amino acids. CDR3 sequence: CASSEGRVGEKLFF. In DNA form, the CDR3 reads TGTGCCAGCAGTGAAGGCAGGGTGGGCGAAAAACTGTTTTTT. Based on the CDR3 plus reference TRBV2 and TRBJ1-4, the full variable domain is EPEVTQTPSHQVTQMGQEVILRCVPISNHLYFYWYRQILGQKVEFLVSFYNNEISEKSEIFDDQFSVERPDGSNFTLKIRSTKLEDSAMYFCASSEGRVGEKLFFGSGTQLSVL.

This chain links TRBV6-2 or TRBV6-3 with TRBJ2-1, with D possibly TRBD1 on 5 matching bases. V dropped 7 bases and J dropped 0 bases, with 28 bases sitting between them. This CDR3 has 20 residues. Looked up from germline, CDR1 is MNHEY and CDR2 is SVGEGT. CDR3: CASKSRERRATFLSYNEQFF. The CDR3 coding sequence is TGTGCCAGCAAGAGCCGAGAACGCAGGGCAACTTTCCTCTCCTACAATGAGCAGTTCTTC.

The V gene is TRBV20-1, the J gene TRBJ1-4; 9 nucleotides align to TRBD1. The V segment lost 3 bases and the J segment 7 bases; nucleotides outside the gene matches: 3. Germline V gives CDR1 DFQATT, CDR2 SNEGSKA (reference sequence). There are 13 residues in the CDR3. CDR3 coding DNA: TGCAGTGCTAGGGGGACAGGGTCTGAAAAACTGTTTTTT. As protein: CSARGTGSEKLFF.

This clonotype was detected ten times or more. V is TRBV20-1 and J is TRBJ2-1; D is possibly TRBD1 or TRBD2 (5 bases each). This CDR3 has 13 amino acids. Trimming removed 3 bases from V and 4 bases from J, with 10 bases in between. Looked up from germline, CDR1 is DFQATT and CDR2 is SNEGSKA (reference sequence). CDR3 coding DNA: TGCAGTGCTAGTCCGGGACCATACAATGAGCAGTTCTTC. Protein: CSASPGPYNEQFF.

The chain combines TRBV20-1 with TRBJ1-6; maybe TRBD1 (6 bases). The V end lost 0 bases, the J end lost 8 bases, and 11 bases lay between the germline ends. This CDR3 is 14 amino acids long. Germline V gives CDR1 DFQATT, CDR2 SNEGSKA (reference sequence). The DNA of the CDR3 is TGCAGTGCTAGAGAGAGGGCAGGGGATTCACCCCTCCACTTT. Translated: CSARERAGDSPLHF.

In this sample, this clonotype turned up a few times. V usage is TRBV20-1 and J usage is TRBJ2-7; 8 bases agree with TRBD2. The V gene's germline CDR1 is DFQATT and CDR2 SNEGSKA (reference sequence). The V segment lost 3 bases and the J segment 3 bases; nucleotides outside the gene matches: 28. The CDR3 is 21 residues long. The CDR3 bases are TGCAGTGCTAGTAGTTTGGGTTCGGCGGGAGGAACTATCCACAGTCTCTACGAGCAGTACTTC. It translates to CSASSLGSAGGTIHSLYEQYF.

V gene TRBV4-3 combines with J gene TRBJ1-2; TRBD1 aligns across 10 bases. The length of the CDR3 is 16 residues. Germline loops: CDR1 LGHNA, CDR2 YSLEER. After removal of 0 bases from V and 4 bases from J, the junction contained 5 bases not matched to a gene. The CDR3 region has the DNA TGCGCCAGCAGCCAAGACGGACAGGGGGAGATCTATGGCTACACCTTC. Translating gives CASSQDGQGEIYGYTF.

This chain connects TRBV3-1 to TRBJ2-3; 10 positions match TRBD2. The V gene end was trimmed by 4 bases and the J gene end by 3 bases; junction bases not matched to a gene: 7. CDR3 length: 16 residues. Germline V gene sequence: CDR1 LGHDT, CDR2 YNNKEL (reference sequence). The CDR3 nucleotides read TGTGCCAGCAGCCCTGAGCGGGGGGGTGGTACAGATACGCAGTATTTT. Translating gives CASSPERGGGTDTQYF.

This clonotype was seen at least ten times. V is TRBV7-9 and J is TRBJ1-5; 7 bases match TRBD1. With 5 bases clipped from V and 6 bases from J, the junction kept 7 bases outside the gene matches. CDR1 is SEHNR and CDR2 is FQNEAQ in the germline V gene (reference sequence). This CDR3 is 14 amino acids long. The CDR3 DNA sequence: TGTGCCAGCAGCGAACAGGGGTCTGCTCAGCCCCAGCATTTT. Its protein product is CASSEQGSAQPQHF.

The CDR3 nucleotides are TGTGCCAGCAGCCGGACAACGGGTTACGAGCAGTACTTC. It encodes CASSRTTGYEQYF. The rearrangement uses TRBV3-1 and TRBJ2-7, with a weak D call TRBD1 (5 bases). With 4 bases removed from V and 4 bases from J, the gap between germline ends came to 11 bases. Looked up from germline, CDR1 is LGHDT and CDR2 is YNNKEL (reference sequence). The CDR3 consists of 13 residues.

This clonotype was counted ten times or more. CDR3 sequence: CASSLGNKNTGELFF. CDR3 sequence (DNA): TGTGCCAGCAGCTTAGGAAACAAGAACACCGGGGAGCTGTTTTTT. J is TRBJ2-2 and V is TRBV7-2, with D unresolved. The CDR3 totals 15 residues. V was clipped by 1 base and J by 1 base, with 7 bases between them. Looked up from germline, CDR1 is SGHTA and CDR2 is FQGNSA.

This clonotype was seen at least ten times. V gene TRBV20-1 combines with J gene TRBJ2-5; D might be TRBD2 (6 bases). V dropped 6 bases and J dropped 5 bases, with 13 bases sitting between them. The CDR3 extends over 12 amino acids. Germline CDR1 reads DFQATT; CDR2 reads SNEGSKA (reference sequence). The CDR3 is CSAQTRGETQYF. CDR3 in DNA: TGCAGTGCACAGACACGGGGGGAGACCCAGTACTTC.

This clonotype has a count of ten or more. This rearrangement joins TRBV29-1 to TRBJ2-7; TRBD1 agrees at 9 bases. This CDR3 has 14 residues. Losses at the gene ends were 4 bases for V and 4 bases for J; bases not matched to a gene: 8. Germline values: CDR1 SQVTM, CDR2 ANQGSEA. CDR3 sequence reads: CSVGLGQGSYEQYF. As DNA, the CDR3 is TGCAGCGTTGGTCTTGGACAGGGGAGTTACGAGCAGTACTTC.

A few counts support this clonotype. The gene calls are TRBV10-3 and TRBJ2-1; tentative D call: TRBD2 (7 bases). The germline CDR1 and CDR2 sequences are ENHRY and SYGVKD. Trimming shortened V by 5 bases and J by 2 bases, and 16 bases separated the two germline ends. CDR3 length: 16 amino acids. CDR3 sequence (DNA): TGTGCCATCAGTACAAATGGGGGGGCTGCCTACAATGAGCAGTTCTTC. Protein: CAISTNGGAAYNEQFF.

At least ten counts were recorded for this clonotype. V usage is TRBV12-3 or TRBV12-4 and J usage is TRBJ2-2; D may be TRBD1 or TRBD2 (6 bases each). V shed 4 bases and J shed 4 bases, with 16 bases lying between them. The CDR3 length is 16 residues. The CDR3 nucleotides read TGTGCCAGCAGTTCCCGCCCTGGGGGGCCCACCGGGGAGCTGTTTTTT. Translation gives CASSSRPGGPTGELFF.

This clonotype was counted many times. The CDR3 DNA reads as TGTGCCAGCAGCCCGTACCAAGAGACCCAGTACTTC. The encoded protein is CASSPYQETQYF. This sequence joins TRBV7-9 and TRBJ2-5; D ambiguous. This CDR3 is built from 12 residues. Germline lookup yields CDR1 SEHNR and CDR2 FQNEAQ (reference sequence). Trimming removed 5 bases at V and 0 bases at J, with 4 bases between.

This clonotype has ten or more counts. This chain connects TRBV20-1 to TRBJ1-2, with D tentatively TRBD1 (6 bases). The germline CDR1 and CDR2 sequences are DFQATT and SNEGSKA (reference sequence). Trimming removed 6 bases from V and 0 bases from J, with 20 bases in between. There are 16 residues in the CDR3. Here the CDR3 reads CSARRGGGGSNYGYTF. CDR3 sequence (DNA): TGCAGTGCCCGCAGGGGAGGCGGGGGTTCTAACTATGGCTACACCTTC.

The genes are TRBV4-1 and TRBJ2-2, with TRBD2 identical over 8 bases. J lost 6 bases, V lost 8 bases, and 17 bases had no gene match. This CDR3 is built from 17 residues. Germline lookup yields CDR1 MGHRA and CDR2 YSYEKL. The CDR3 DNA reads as TGCGCCAGCGGACCTCGGAGGCGTAGCGGGACGGCCGGGGAGCTGTTTTTT. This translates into CASGPRRRSGTAGELFF.

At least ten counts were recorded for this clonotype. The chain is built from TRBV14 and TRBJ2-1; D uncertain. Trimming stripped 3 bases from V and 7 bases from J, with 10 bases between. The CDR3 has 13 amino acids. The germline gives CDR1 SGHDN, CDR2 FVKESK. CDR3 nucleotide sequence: TGTGCCAGCAGCCATCGAAAGGGAAATGAGCAGTTCTTC. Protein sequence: CASSHRKGNEQFF.

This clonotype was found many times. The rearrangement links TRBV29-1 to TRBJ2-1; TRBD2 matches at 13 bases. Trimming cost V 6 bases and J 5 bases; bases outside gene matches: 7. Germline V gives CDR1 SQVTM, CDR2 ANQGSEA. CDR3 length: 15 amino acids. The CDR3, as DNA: TGCAGCGTCGACTCCGGGACTAGCGGGGACAATGAGCAGTTCTTC. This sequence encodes CSVDSGTSGDNEQFF.

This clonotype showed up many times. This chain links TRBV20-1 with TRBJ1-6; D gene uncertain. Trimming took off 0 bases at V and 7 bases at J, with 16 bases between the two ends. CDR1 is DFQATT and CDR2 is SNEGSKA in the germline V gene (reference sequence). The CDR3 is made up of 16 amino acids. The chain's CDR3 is CSARDPTARLNSPLHF. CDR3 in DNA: TGCAGTGCTAGAGATCCCACGGCGCGCTTGAATTCACCCCTCCACTTT.

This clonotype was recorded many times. CDR3 amino acids: CASSSGLADSSYNEQFF. Written as DNA, the CDR3 is TGTGCCAGCAGTTCGGGACTAGCGGATAGCTCCTACAATGAGCAGTTCTTC. The chain is built from TRBV12-3 or TRBV12-4 and TRBJ2-1; 11 bases line up with TRBD2. The CDR3 consists of 17 residues. V gave up 4 bases and J gave up 0 bases; unmatched junction bases: 5.

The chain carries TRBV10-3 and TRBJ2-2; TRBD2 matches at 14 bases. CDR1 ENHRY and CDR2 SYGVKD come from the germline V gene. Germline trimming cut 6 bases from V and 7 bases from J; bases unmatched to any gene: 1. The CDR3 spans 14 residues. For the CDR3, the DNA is TGTGCCATCAGGACTAGCGGGGGGGTCGGGGAGCTGTTTTTT. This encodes CAIRTSGGVGELFF.

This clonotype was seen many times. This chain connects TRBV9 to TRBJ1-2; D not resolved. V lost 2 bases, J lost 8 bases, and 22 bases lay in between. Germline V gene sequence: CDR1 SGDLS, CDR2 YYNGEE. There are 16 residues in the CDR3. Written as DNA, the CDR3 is TGTGCCAGCAGCGTCGGCAGTTCCTCGTTTTCTGTAGGCTACACCTTC. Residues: CASSVGSSSFSVGYTF.

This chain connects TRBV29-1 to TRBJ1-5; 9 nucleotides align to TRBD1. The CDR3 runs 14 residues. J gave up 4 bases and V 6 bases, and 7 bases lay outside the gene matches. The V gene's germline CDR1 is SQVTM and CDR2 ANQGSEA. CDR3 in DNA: TGCAGCGTCTTGGGGACAGGGCAAAATCAGCCCCAGCATTTT. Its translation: CSVLGTGQNQPQHF. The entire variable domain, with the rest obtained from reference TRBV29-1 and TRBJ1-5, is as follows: SAVISQKPSRDICQRGTSLTIQCQVDSQVTMMFWYRQQPGQSLTLIATANQGSEATYESGFVIDKFPISRPNLTFSTLTVSNMSPEDSSIYLCSVLGTGQNQPQHFGDGTRLSIL.

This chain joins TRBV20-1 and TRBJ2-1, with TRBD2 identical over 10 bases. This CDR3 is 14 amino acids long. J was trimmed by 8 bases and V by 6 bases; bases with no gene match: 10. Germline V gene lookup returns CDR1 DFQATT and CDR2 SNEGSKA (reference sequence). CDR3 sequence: CSARKASGSDEQFF. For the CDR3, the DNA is TGCAGTGCGAGGAAGGCTAGCGGGAGCGATGAGCAGTTCTTC.

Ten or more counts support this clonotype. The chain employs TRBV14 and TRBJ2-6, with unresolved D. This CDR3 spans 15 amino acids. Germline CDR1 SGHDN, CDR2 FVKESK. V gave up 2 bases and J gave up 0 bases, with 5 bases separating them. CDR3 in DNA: TGTGCCAGCAGCCAAAGCAGCTCTGGGGCCAACGTCCTGACTTTC. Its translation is CASSQSSSGANVLTF. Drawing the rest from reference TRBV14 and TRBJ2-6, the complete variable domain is EAGVTQFPSHSVIEKGQTVTLRCDPISGHDNLYWYRRVMGKEIKFLLHFVKESKQDESGMPNNRFLAERTGGTYSTLKVQPAELEDSGVYFCASSQSSSGANVLTFGAGSRLTVL.

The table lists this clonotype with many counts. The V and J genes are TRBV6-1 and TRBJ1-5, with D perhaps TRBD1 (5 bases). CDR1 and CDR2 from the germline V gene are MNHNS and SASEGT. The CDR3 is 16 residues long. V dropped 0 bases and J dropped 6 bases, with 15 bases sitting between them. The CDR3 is CASSEARQGIAQPQHF. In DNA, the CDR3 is TGTGCCAGCAGTGAAGCAAGGCAGGGTATAGCTCAGCCCCAGCATTTT.

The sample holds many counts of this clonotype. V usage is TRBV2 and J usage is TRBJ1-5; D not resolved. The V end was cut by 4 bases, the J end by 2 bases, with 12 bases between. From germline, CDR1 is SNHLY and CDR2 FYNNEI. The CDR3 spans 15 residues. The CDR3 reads CASSVEGSGNQPQHF. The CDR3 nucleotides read TGTGCCAGCAGTGTGGAGGGTTCGGGCAATCAGCCCCAGCATTTT.

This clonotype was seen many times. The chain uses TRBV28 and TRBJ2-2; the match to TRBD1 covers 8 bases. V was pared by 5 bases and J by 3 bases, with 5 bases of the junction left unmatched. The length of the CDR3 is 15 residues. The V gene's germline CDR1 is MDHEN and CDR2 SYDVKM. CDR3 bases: TGTGCCAGCAGTCGTGACAGGGGAGACACCGGGGAGCTGTTTTTT. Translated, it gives CASSRDRGDTGELFF.

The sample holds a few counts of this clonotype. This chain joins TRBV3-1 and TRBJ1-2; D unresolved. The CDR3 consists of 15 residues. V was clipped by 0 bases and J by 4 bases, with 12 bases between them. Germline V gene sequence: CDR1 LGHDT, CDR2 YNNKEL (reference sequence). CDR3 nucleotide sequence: TGTGCCAGCAGCCAAGACGTCCAGGCGATCTATGGCTACACCTTC. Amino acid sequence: CASSQDVQAIYGYTF.

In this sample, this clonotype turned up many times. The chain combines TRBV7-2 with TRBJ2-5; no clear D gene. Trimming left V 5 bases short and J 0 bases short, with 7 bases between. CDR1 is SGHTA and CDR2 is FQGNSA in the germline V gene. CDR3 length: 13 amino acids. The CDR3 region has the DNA TGTGCCAGCAGCAAATCCAACCAAGAGACCCAGTACTTC. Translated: CASSKSNQETQYF.